This T cell receptor beta chain was identified in a study of T cells in Graves' hyperthyroidism and ophthalmopathy. Overall study: The authors collected peripheral blood at initial diagnosis, before any treatment. Study-wide points: Ophthalmopathy and stable hyperthyroidism were separated by a 13 V-J model. In the blood, most expanded thyroid clonotypes above 0.001 appeared as well.

With regard to this clonotype: Its antigen is as yet unknown. The junction shows a germline mismatch at one end, possibly a read error.

There are 16 residues in the CDR3. Per germline, CDR1 SGHTA and CDR2 FQGNSA. It was RNA transcripts that yielded the amplified TCR beta CDR3 regions. HTBI primers drove first-round RT-PCR of the TCR CDR3. TCRdb reprocessed the multiplex PCR reads with MiXCR, giving one entry per CDR3 protein. This sample has over 700,000 distinct CDR3 sequences, with over 35% found just once. Those patients with uncontrolled infection, other autoimmune disease, pregnancy or lactation were excluded. The source material was blood. The source of this sequence is a man younger than 35 with Graves' hyperthyroidism. The chain has TRBV7-2 and TRBJ1-5; D may be TRBD1 (6 bases). CDR3 in DNA: TGTGCCAGCAGTTTAGGGGGGCACGGTGGCAATCAGCCCCAGCATTTT. Amino acid sequence: CASSLGGHGGNQPQHF. Looking up the rest from reference TRBV7-2 and TRBJ1-5 gives the full variable domain: GAGVSQSPSNKVTEKGKDVELRCDPISGHTALYWYRQSLGQGLEFLIYFQGNSAPDKSGLPSDRFSAERTGGSVSTLTIQRTQQEDSAVYLCASSLGGHGGNQPQHFGDGTRLSIL.